Following are 10 T cell receptor beta chains from one sample sequenced in a study of T cell responses to AZD1222 COVID-19 vaccine. Sequencing was performed with immunoSEQ multiplex PCR; in TCRdb, only in-frame clones are kept and a portion is missing. This sample carries some 130,000 clones, roughly 90% of them seen once, and the ten largest clones take around 0.98%. The sample consisted of peripheral blood, taken 28 days after the second AZD1222 dose. These receptors were obtained from an adult who received the AZD1222 COVID-19 vaccine.

The gene calls are TRBV5-6 and TRBJ1-2, with D possibly being TRBD1 (5 bases). The germline CDR1 and CDR2 sequences are SGHDT and YYEEEE. Trimming left V 0 bases short and J 1 base short, with 7 bases between. The CDR3 is made up of 14 amino acids. The chain's CDR3 is CASSLGQNNYGYTF. The CDR3 coding sequence is TGTGCCAGCAGCTTGGGACAGAATAACTATGGCTACACCTTC.

The CDR3 DNA reads as TGTGCCAGCACTGGGCAGGTTAATTCACCCCTCCACTTT. Amino acid sequence: CASTGQVNSPLHF. The chain recombines TRBV28 with TRBJ1-6; no definite D call. The germline V gene encodes CDR1 MDHEN and CDR2 SYDVKM. V dropped 7 bases and J dropped 6 bases, with 10 bases sitting between them. The CDR3 length is 13 residues. Full variable domain (remainder filled in from reference TRBV28 and TRBJ1-6): DVKVTQSSRYLVKRTGEKVFLECVQDMDHENMFWYRQDPGLGLRLIYFSYDVKMKEKGDIPEGYSVSREKKERFSLILESASTNQTSMYLCASTGQVNSPLHFGNGTRLTVT.

The V and J genes are TRBV5-1 and TRBJ1-2, with 7 positions matching TRBD1. Trimming removed 0 bases from V and 6 bases from J; junction bases left unmatched: 2. CDR1 and CDR2 from the germline V gene are SGHRS and YFSETQ. CDR3 length equals 13 residues. The CDR3 DNA follows: TGCGCCAGCAGCTTGGAACAGGGGAATGGCTACACCTTC. Amino acid sequence: CASSLEQGNGYTF.

The chain employs TRBV18 and TRBJ2-7; tentatively, D is TRBD2 (5 bases). The germline gives CDR1 KGHSH, CDR2 LQKENI. CDR3 length: 13 amino acids. Trimming pared 0 bases from V and 7 bases from J, leaving 10 bases between. As DNA, the CDR3 is TGTGCCAGCTCACCACCCCTGCGCGGGGAGCAGTACTTC. Encoded protein: CASSPPLRGEQYF.

V and J are TRBV3-1 (or the pseudogene TRBV3-2) and TRBJ2-2; D is possibly TRBD1 (5 bases). Germline loops: CDR1 LGHDT, CDR2 YNNKEL (reference sequence). Trimming cost V 0 bases and J 1 base, with 6 bases left between them. The CDR3 consists of 15 residues. This chain's CDR3 is CASSQEQVNTGELFF. The CDR3 nucleotides read TGTGCCAGCAGCCAAGAACAGGTGAACACCGGGGAGCTGTTTTTT.

This clone appeared a single time. The rearrangement uses TRBV10-3 and TRBJ2-7; possible D gene TRBD1, 6 bases. CDR1 is ENHRY, CDR2 SYGVKD, per germline. V lost 6 bases, J lost 5 bases, and 20 bases lay in between. The CDR3 is 15 amino acids. CDR3 amino acids: CAISTQGPSDHEQYF. In DNA form, the CDR3 reads TGTGCCATCAGCACACAGGGACCGTCCGACCACGAGCAGTACTTC.

About this clone: Distinct nucleotide sequences in the sample also encode this CDR3. The chain is built from TRBV9 and TRBJ2-3, with 10 bases identical to TRBD2. The length of the CDR3 is 15 residues. J lost 3 bases, V lost 0 bases, and 1 base had no gene match. Germline assignment: CDR1 SGDLS and CDR2 YYNGEE. CDR3 sequence reads: CASSVGTSGTDTQYF. DNA for the CDR3: TGTGCCAGCAGCGTAGGGACTAGCGGTACAGATACGCAGTATTTT. The full variable domain, in which reference TRBV9 and TRBJ2-3 provide the parts outside the CDR3, is DSGVTQTPKHLITATGQRVTLRCSPRSGDLSVYWYQQSLDQGLQFLIQYYNGEERAKGNILERFSAQQFPDLHSELNLSSLELGDSALYFCASSVGTSGTDTQYFGPGTRLTVL.

The genes are TRBV20-1 and TRBJ2-7, with D perhaps matching TRBD1 (5 bases). The germline V gene has CDR1 DFQATT and CDR2 SNEGSKA (reference sequence). The CDR3 runs to 11 residues. V was trimmed by 8 bases and J by 2 bases, leaving 10 bases between them. As DNA, the CDR3 is TGCAGTTATCTCAGGGCCTACGAGCAGTACTTC. It is translated as CSYLRAYEQYF.

This rearrangement joins TRBV29-1 to TRBJ2-3, with TRBD1 as a possible D gene (5 bases). The germline gives CDR1 SQVTM, CDR2 ANQGSEA. Trimming shortened V by 4 bases and J by 2 bases, and 10 bases separated the two germline ends. The CDR3 extends over 13 amino acids. CDR3 sequence: CSVVGRATDTQYF. The CDR3 nucleotides read TGCAGCGTTGTAGGCAGGGCCACAGATACGCAGTATTTT.

This chain uses TRBV14 with TRBJ1-2; D gene ambiguous. From germline, CDR1 is SGHDN and CDR2 FVKESK. The CDR3 extends over 16 amino acids. Trimming pared 0 bases from V and 4 bases from J, leaving 15 bases between. The CDR3 sequence is CASSQEAGKRLYGYTF. The CDR3 nucleotides read TGTGCCAGCAGCCAAGAAGCGGGGAAACGGCTCTATGGCTACACCTTC.